This T cell receptor (beta chain) was recorded in a study of T cell responses to AZD1222 COVID-19 vaccine. General study results and limits: Of the AZD1222 recipients, only 5 to 7 were seropositive at baseline. Nearly half of the spike-specific TCRs reportedly recognize variant regions that carry no mutations.

In regard to this clone: No antigen is known for it.

Some clones are missing from TCRdb's copy, which holds only in-frame ones; the method was immunoSEQ multiplex PCR. The sample consists of about 100,000 clones, roughly 84% of them appearing once. V lost 3 bases to trimming and J lost 4 bases, with 15 bases between them. Germline V gives CDR1 SGHRS, CDR2 YFSETQ. The length of the CDR3 is 15 residues. The rearrangement uses TRBV5-1 and TRBJ2-3; D tentatively reads TRBD1 or TRBD2 (5 bases each). The clonotype comes from an adult in good health. Sequencing was performed on peripheral blood, taken on day 0 of AZD1222 vaccination. The CDR3 DNA follows: TGCGCCAGCAGCTGGGACGGATTCACTTCAGATACGCAGTATTTT. The encoded protein is CASSWDGFTSDTQYF. Based on the CDR3 plus reference TRBV5-1 and TRBJ2-3, the full variable domain is KAGVTQTPRYLIKTRGQQVTLSCSPISGHRSVSWYQQTPGQGLQFLFEYFSETQRNKGNFPGRFSGRQFSNSRSEMNVSTLELGDSALYLCASSWDGFTSDTQYFGPGTRLTVL.